The T cell receptor (beta chain) described here comes from a study of shared clonotypes between healthy human individuals. Across the whole study: In total, the donors were a couple of women and a few men aged 18 to 49.

Each sample came from a Caucasian adult donor living in Nashville, Tennessee. The test was conducted at deep level. When replicate PCRs were run on sorted subsets, they used 150 to 200 ng DNA, approximately 33,000 T cell genomes. The data were produced by immunoSEQ multiplex PCR, yet TCRdb's version contains in-frame clones alone and is incomplete. The table shows roughly 660,000 clones, with 90% occurring only once. The CDR3 runs 18 residues. This rearrangement joins TRBV7-5 to TRBJ2-2; whether TRBD2, the table's D call, matches the DNA was not checked. TRBV7-5 is a pseudogene. The TCR was taken from a man aged 18-30 years in good health. Some clones in this sample may be carry-over from other donors' samples. Sequencing used memory CD8+ T cells from PBMCs. Subset meaning: CD45RO+ cells pooled with CCR7-negative TemRA cells. The CDR3 DNA reads as TGTGTCAGAAGCTTATCTTTCCTAGCGGGAGTGCACACCGGGGAGCTGTTTTTT. It codes for CVRSLSFLAGVHTGELFF.